This TCR beta chain is from a study of blood T cell repertoires in COVID-19. Turning to the study itself: There were acute and convalescent COVID-19 samples, and they came from the United States, Italy and Spain. From T cells, B-cell-depleted T cells, or PBMCs came the material, which was cDNA or gDNA.

TCRdb's copy holds only in-frame clones and misses some; the assay was immunoSEQ multiplex PCR. The sample has under 200,000 clones, approximately 86% seen once; the top ten hold about 5%. This sequence originates from a woman aged 55-70 years with acute COVID-19. Sequencing was carried out using PBMCs or T cells enriched from blood (not recorded which).

In nucleotides, the CDR3 is TGTGCCAGCAGCTCCATTAGAAGGGGCAGGGGGCACGGCTACACCTTC. Translation gives CASSSIRRGRGHGYTF. The rearrangement joins TRBV11-2 to TRBJ1-2; TRBD1 aligns across 8 bases. V trimming: 4 bases; J trimming: 8 bases; junction bases outside the gene matches: 15. This CDR3 spans 16 amino acids. The germline gives CDR1 SGHAT, CDR2 FQNNGV.